There are many counts of the clone carrying this T cell receptor beta chain. No antigen is known for it. The CDR3 totals 13 residues. Trimming left V 6 bases short and J 2 bases short, with 9 bases between. Germline-derived CDR1 and CDR2 are SGHTA and FQGTGA. The sample is drawn from a study of CD8 T cells in ankylosing spondylitis. By quantitative 5'-RACE with molecular barcodes, the TCR beta libraries were made. One entry per CDR3 protein results from TCRdb running MiXCR on the 5' RACE reads. The sample has about 240,000 distinct CDR3 sequences; around 8% are singletons. Findings and caveats of the study: Seven to nine highly homologous variants made up a TCR beta motif, and this motif appeared characteristic of ankylosing spondylitis blood.

J is TRBJ2-3 and V is TRBV7-3; no clear D. Sequenced: blood, either unsorted or a sorted T cell fraction (not recorded which). The receptor's source is a female donor with ankylosing spondylitis or in good health (not recorded which). This CDR3 is CASSRRNTDTQYF. For the CDR3, the DNA is TGTGCCAGCAGTCGACGGAACACAGATACGCAGTATTTT.